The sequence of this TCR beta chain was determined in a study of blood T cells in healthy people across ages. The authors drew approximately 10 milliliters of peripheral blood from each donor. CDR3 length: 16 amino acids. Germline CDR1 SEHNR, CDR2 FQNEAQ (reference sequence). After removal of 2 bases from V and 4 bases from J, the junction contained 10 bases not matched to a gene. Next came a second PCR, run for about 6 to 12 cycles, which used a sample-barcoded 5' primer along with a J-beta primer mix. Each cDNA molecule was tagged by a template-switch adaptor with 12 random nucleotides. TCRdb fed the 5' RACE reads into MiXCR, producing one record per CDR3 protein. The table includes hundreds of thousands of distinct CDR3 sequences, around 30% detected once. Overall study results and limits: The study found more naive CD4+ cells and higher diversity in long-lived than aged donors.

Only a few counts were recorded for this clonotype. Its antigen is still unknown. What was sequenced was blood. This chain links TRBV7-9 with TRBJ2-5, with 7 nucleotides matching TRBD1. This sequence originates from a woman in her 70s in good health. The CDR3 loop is CASSLSSGYRGETQYF. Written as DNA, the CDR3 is TGTGCCAGCAGCTTATCGTCGGGGTACAGGGGAGAGACCCAGTACTTC.